These 27 T cell receptor beta chains were all obtained from the same sample, sequenced in a study of CD8 T cells in ankylosing spondylitis. Findings and caveats of the study: A TCR beta motif of eight highly homologous variants appeared characteristic of ankylosing spondylitis blood.

These receptors' targets are unknown. In TCRdb, the 5' RACE reads were re-called with MiXCR into one record per CDR3 protein. Of about 800,000 distinct CDR3 sequences listed, approximately 10% are singletons. What was sequenced was blood, either unsorted or a sorted T cell fraction (not recorded which). These receptors originate from a male donor with ankylosing spondylitis.

J is TRBJ2-7 and V is TRBV12-3 or TRBV12-4, with 7 bases fitting TRBD2. The length of the CDR3 is 14 residues. V shed 3 bases, J shed 3 bases, and the junction held 5 bases outside the gene matches. CDR3 residues: CASSFREVFYEQYF. The CDR3 nucleotides read TGTGCCAGCAGTTTTCGGGAGGTCTTCTACGAGCAGTACTTC.

This clonotype was counted a few times. J is TRBJ1-4 and V is TRBV20-1; no clear D gene. The germline gives CDR1 DFQATT, CDR2 SNEGSKA (reference sequence). The CDR3 is 16 residues long. V gave up 2 bases and J gave up 7 bases, with 20 bases separating them. The CDR3 bases are TGCAGTGCTAGAAGGTCTTCGGGCCTTCGGGGTGAAAAACTGTTTTTT. This sequence encodes CSARRSSGLRGEKLFF.

This clonotype was seen many times. This chain connects TRBV29-1 to TRBJ2-5; tentatively, D is TRBD1 (5 bases). Trimming took 2 bases from V and 1 from J, leaving 14 bases between them. CDR3 length: 15 amino acids. Germline CDR1 SQVTM, CDR2 ANQGSEA. CDR3 sequence reads: CSVENPAGFQETQYF. In DNA form, the CDR3 reads TGCAGCGTTGAAAATCCGGCAGGGTTCCAAGAGACCCAGTACTTC.

This clonotype was counted many times. The chain joins TRBV4-3 to TRBJ1-4; 8 positions match TRBD1. The CDR3 runs to 16 residues. Trimming cost V 4 bases and J 2 bases; bases outside gene matches: 6. CDR1 and CDR2 from the germline V gene are LGHNA and YSLEER. This chain's CDR3 is CASSPHGQGTNEKLFF. CDR3 coding DNA: TGCGCCAGCAGCCCTCATGGACAGGGCACTAATGAAAAACTGTTTTTT.

This clonotype was seen only a few times. The chain recombines TRBV10-2 with TRBJ2-7; D is perhaps TRBD1 (6 bases). Deletions cut 3 bases from V and 0 bases from J, with 18 bases between. The CDR3 contains 17 residues. The germline V gene encodes CDR1 WSHSY and CDR2 SAAADI. The CDR3 is CASSDPGGRTASYEQYF. CDR3 nucleotide sequence: TGCGCCAGCAGTGACCCTGGGGGACGGACAGCCTCCTACGAGCAGTACTTC.

The gene calls are TRBV7-2 and TRBJ1-2; D gene uncertain. Trimming took 4 bases from V and 4 from J, leaving 7 bases between them. This CDR3 has 12 residues. Germline V gene data show CDR1 as SGHTA and CDR2 as FQGNSA. The CDR3 sequence is CASSYTAYGYTF. The CDR3 region has the DNA TGTGCCAGCAGCTACACCGCCTATGGCTACACCTTC.

This clonotype was seen a handful of times. This chain links TRBV20-1 with TRBJ2-3; 9 bases line up with TRBD2. Trimming removed 5 bases from V and 7 bases from J; junction bases left unmatched: 4. The CDR3 extends over 12 amino acids. Germline V gene data show CDR1 as DFQATT and CDR2 as SNEGSKA (reference sequence). This chain's CDR3 is CSALRGGYTQYF. CDR3 DNA sequence: TGCAGTGCTTTGCGGGGGGGATATACGCAGTATTTT.

This clonotype was counted only a few times. The chain couples TRBV7-2 to TRBJ2-4; 9 positions agree with TRBD1. Looked up from germline, CDR1 is SGHTA and CDR2 is FQGNSA. The V gene end was trimmed by 6 bases and the J gene end by 9 bases; junction bases not matched to a gene: 6. The CDR3 consists of 13 residues. The CDR3 region is CASSPDRGGIQYF. CDR3 bases: TGTGCCAGCAGTCCGGACAGGGGCGGCATTCAGTACTTC.

This clonotype was detected ten times or more. The chain has TRBV12-3 or TRBV12-4 and TRBJ1-1; the D is unclear. The CDR3 loop spans 14 amino acids. Trimming pared 5 bases from V and 1 base from J, leaving 11 bases between. This CDR3 is CASSAQIPNTEAFF. CDR3 bases: TGTGCCAGCAGTGCACAGATACCGAACACTGAAGCTTTCTTT.

The J gene is TRBJ2-3, the V gene TRBV20-1; perhaps TRBD2 as D (6 bases). V shed 5 bases and J shed 2 bases, with 11 bases lying between them. Germline V gene lookup returns CDR1 DFQATT and CDR2 SNEGSKA (reference sequence). The CDR3 sequence is 13 residues long. CDR3 DNA: TGCAGTGCTCCCGGGAGTACCACAGATACGCAGTATTTT. It codes for CSAPGSTTDTQYF.

The V gene is TRBV28, the J gene TRBJ2-3; the D is unclear. This CDR3 has 13 residues. V gave up 6 bases and J gave up 8 bases, with 15 bases separating them. CDR1 is MDHEN, CDR2 SYDVKM, per germline. CDR3 DNA: TGTGCCAGCAGCCCACCCGTCCTTGGTACGCAGTATTTT. It is translated as CASSPPVLGTQYF.

V is TRBV4-1 and J is TRBJ2-5; possible D gene TRBD2, 5 bases. V lost 0 bases to trimming and J lost 4 bases, with 15 bases between them. Germline V lookup: CDR1 MGHRA, CDR2 YSYEKL. The CDR3 is 16 amino acids. CDR3 nucleotide sequence: TGCGCCAGCAGCCAAGATCCCTGGTCGGGGTTAGAGACCCAGTACTTC. Its protein is CASSQDPWSGLETQYF.

A few counts support this clonotype. The chain combines TRBV5-1 with TRBJ2-5; possibly TRBD1 for D (5 bases). Germline V lookup: CDR1 SGHRS, CDR2 YFSETQ. The CDR3 spans 15 residues. Trimming left V 5 bases short and J 1 base short, with 15 bases between. The CDR3 nucleotides are TGCGCCAGCAGGCCTTGGGGCATAGGCCAAGAGACCCAGTACTTC. It yields the protein CASRPWGIGQETQYF.

The chain joins TRBV18 to TRBJ2-3; no reliable D call. Germline V gene sequence: CDR1 KGHSH, CDR2 LQKENI. CDR3 size: 13 residues. Trimming stripped 1 base from V and 4 bases from J, with 6 bases between. The CDR3 spells CASSPQSADTQYF. The CDR3 nucleotides are TGTGCCAGCTCACCACAATCCGCAGATACGCAGTATTTT.

The table lists this clonotype with a few counts. The genes are TRBV20-1 and TRBJ2-1; 8 bases are shared with TRBD2. The J segment lost 3 bases and the V segment lost 6 bases, leaving 13 bases of the junction unmatched. This CDR3 comprises 16 residues. Germline assignment: CDR1 DFQATT and CDR2 SNEGSKA (reference sequence). The CDR3 region is CSAQKPAGENYNEQFF. The CDR3 DNA reads as TGCAGTGCCCAAAAGCCAGCGGGAGAAAACTACAATGAGCAGTTCTTC.

The rearrangement uses TRBV5-1 and TRBJ1-1; D gene uncertain. CDR3 length equals 16 residues. V lost 0 bases and J 0 bases, leaving 12 bases between the germline ends. Germline V CDR1 and CDR2: SGHRS, YFSETQ. The CDR3 DNA reads TGCGCCAGCAGCTTGGGTCCCGGGAAGATGAACACTGAAGCTTTCTTT. Amino acid sequence: CASSLGPGKMNTEAFF.

This clonotype came up a few times. The CDR3 nucleotides are TGTGCCAGCAGTTACTCACCGGGCTCCTCTGGAAACACCATATATTTT. Protein: CASSYSPGSSGNTIYF. The genes are TRBV6-5 and TRBJ1-3; D uncertain. V lost 0 bases, J lost 0 bases, and 9 bases lay in between. The germline gives CDR1 MNHEY, CDR2 SVGAGI. The CDR3 is made up of 16 amino acids.

The table lists this clonotype with a few counts. V gene TRBV5-4 combines with J gene TRBJ2-2; 8 bases are shared with TRBD1. The V segment lost 2 bases and the J segment 3 bases; nucleotides outside the gene matches: 3. This CDR3 spans 15 amino acids. The germline CDR1 and CDR2 sequences are SGHNT and YYREEE (reference sequence). CDR3 in DNA: TGTGCCAGCAGCTTTCAGGACAGGGACACCGGGGAGCTGTTTTTT. This sequence encodes CASSFQDRDTGELFF.

This clonotype was recorded many times. The rearrangement uses TRBV10-3 and TRBJ2-7, with 8 bases aligning to TRBD1. This CDR3 region has 14 residues. The V gene's germline CDR1 is ENHRY and CDR2 SYGVKD. Trimming removed 6 bases from V and 0 bases from J; junction bases left unmatched: 4. CDR3 protein: CAIRGDRNSYEQYF. The CDR3 DNA reads as TGTGCCATCAGGGGGGACAGGAACTCCTACGAGCAGTACTTC.

Only a few counts were recorded for this clonotype. V gene TRBV10-3 combines with J gene TRBJ2-5; D might be TRBD2 (6 bases). The CDR3 loop spans 13 amino acids. Germline-derived CDR1 and CDR2 are ENHRY and SYGVKD. V was cut by 5 bases and J by 4 bases, with 11 bases left in between. The CDR3 loop reads CAISISSAETQYF. CDR3 sequence (DNA): TGTGCCATCAGTATTTCTAGCGCAGAGACCCAGTACTTC.

Of note for this clonotype: A read error may produce the germline difference seen at one junction end. The chain recombines TRBV7-7 with TRBJ2-7; possibly TRBD2 for D (6 bases). The CDR3 spans 14 residues. The germline V gene has CDR1 SSHAT and CDR2 FNYEAQ (reference sequence). The CDR3 spells CASSPEGRVGEQYF. CDR3 in DNA: TGTGCTAGCAGCCCGGAGGGTCGGGTCGGCGAGCAGTACTTC.

This clonotype was seen ten or more times. The gene calls are TRBV5-1 and TRBJ1-2; no firm D call. V gave up 4 bases and J gave up 8 bases, with 15 bases separating them. This CDR3 region has 13 residues. Germline CDR1 SGHRS, CDR2 YFSETQ. CDR3 amino acids: CASSADTLGGYTF. The CDR3 DNA reads TGCGCCAGCAGCGCCGACACCCTAGGAGGCTACACCTTC. The full variable domain, its missing parts supplied by reference TRBV5-1 and TRBJ1-2, is KAGVTQTPRYLIKTRGQQVTLSCSPISGHRSVSWYQQTPGQGLQFLFEYFSETQRNKGNFPGRFSGRQFSNSRSEMNVSTLELGDSALYLCASSADTLGGYTFGSGTRLTVV.

This sequence joins TRBV12-3 or TRBV12-4 and TRBJ2-2, with D unclear. The CDR3 extends over 15 amino acids. V lost 7 bases, J lost 3 bases, and 15 bases lay in between. The CDR3 loop is CASTLRSGHTGELFF. In nucleotides, the CDR3 is TGTGCCAGCACCCTTCGGTCAGGACACACCGGGGAGCTGTTTTTT.

This clonotype was counted many times. The chain joins TRBV12-3 or TRBV12-4 to TRBJ1-4; D remains ambiguous. The CDR3 loop spans 14 amino acids. Trimming took off 4 bases at V and 3 bases at J, with 9 bases between the two ends. CDR3 amino acids: CASSYLRANEKLFF. The CDR3 DNA follows: TGTGCCAGCAGTTATTTAAGGGCTAATGAAAAACTGTTTTTT.

This clonotype was counted between two and nine times. V gene TRBV28 combines with J gene TRBJ2-7, with D maybe TRBD2 (5 bases). CDR3 length: 12 residues. V lost 6 bases and J 3 bases, leaving 9 bases between the germline ends. Germline lookup yields CDR1 MDHEN and CDR2 SYDVKM. CDR3 DNA: TGTGCCAGCAGCGTAGCGATCTACGAGCAGTACTTC. This codes for CASSVAIYEQYF.

This clonotype was seen a few times. This sequence joins TRBV29-1 and TRBJ2-6, with a tentative D call TRBD1 (6 bases). This CDR3 spans 14 amino acids. The V gene's germline CDR1 is SQVTM and CDR2 ANQGSEA. The germline V and J ends were trimmed by 5 bases and 2 bases, with 10 bases remaining between them. CDR3 in DNA: TGCAGCGTTATTGCAGGGGCTGGGGCCAACGTCCTGACTTTC. Translation gives CSVIAGAGANVLTF.

The chain joins TRBV2 to TRBJ2-1; perhaps TRBD2 as D (5 bases). The V end was cut by 11 bases, the J end by 3 bases, with 17 bases between. Germline lookup yields CDR1 SNHLY and CDR2 FYNNEI. This CDR3 spans 14 amino acids. This CDR3 is CASLGRAFYNEQFF. The DNA for the CDR3 is TGTGCCTCTCTCGGGCGGGCATTCTACAATGAGCAGTTCTTC.